Each of the 17 T cell receptor beta chains below was sequenced from the same sample in a study of cytomegalovirus exposure and HLA in healthy donors. Researchers ran the PCR with 60 Vbeta and 13 Jbeta primers. Some clones are missing from TCRdb's copy, which holds only in-frame ones; the method was immunoSEQ multiplex PCR. The sample contains about 100,000 clones, approximately 68% of which appear only once. The sample consisted of PBMCs. These receptors were taken from a woman younger than 35 in good health and CMV-seropositive.

This clone was detected only a few times. This chain connects TRBV2 to TRBJ1-5; D gene unclear. With 3 bases removed from V and 4 bases from J, the gap between germline ends came to 7 bases. CDR3 size: 13 residues. Germline V CDR1 and CDR2: SNHLY, FYNNEI. As DNA, the CDR3 is TGTGCCAGCAGTGACTCTGAGAATCAGCCCCAGCATTTT. The encoded protein is CASSDSENQPQHF.

This clone was picked up one time. The rearrangement joins TRBV4-2 to TRBJ2-1, with TRBD2 matching 9 bases. This CDR3 region has 13 residues. After removal of 5 bases from V and 7 bases from J, the junction contained 3 bases not matched to a gene. The V gene's germline CDR1 is LGHNA and CDR2 YNFKEQ. The CDR3 DNA reads as TGTGCCAGCAGCGGCGGGGGGGGGAATGAGCAGTTCTTC. This gives the protein CASSGGGGNEQFF.

This clone was counted a few times. In the same sample, other DNA sequences code for this CDR3. The rearrangement links TRBV27 to TRBJ2-7; 12 nucleotides line up with TRBD1. The CDR3 contains 14 residues. From germline, CDR1 is MNHEY and CDR2 SMNVEV (reference sequence). J was trimmed by 6 bases and V by 2 bases; bases with no gene match: 2. CDR3 sequence: CASSLGTGGGEQYF. In DNA form, the CDR3 reads TGTGCCAGCAGTTTAGGGACAGGGGGCGGCGAGCAGTACTTC.

The chain joins TRBV4-2 to TRBJ2-3; 7 nucleotides agree with TRBD2. The germline V gene encodes CDR1 LGHNA and CDR2 YNFKEQ. V shed 0 bases, J shed 1 base, and the junction held 4 bases outside the gene matches. The CDR3 covers 16 residues. Here the CDR3 reads CASSQDRGGGTDTQYF. In DNA form, the CDR3 reads TGTGCCAGCAGCCAAGATCGGGGAGGGGGCACAGATACGCAGTATTTT.

The chain employs TRBV4-1 and TRBJ1-5; TRBD1 might be the D (6 bases). V was shortened by 4 bases and J by 2 bases, with 12 bases between the two germline ends. In germline, CDR1 is MGHRA, CDR2 YSYEKL. The CDR3 sequence is 15 residues long. CDR3 loop: CASSPPDRGNQPQHF. CDR3 DNA sequence: TGCGCCAGCAGCCCCCCGGACAGAGGCAATCAGCCCCAGCATTTT.

This clone was picked up a small number of times. The gene calls are TRBV4-3 and TRBJ2-3; tentatively, D is TRBD1 (6 bases). The CDR3 contains 14 residues. Germline assignment: CDR1 LGHNA and CDR2 YSLEER. V lost 3 bases and J 4 bases, leaving 11 bases between the germline ends. CDR3 bases: TGCGCCAGCAGCCAGGTGACAGGTTCAGATACGCAGTATTTT. This encodes CASSQVTGSDTQYF.

To note about this clone: One end of the junction varies from germline; a read error may be responsible. The gene calls are TRBV25-1 and TRBJ1-5, with D perhaps TRBD1 (6 bases). The CDR3 totals 17 residues. CDR1 is MGHDK and CDR2 is SYGVNS in the germline V gene. DNA for the CDR3: TGTGCCAGCAGTGAATATGAGGCAGGCGGGGGCAATCAGCCCCAGAATTTT. Translating it yields CASSEYEAGGGNQPQNF.

This clone was counted a few times. The J gene is TRBJ2-1, the V gene TRBV6-5, with 10 bases matching TRBD1. There are 13 residues in the CDR3. Per germline, CDR1 MNHEY and CDR2 SVGAGI. V lost 5 bases to trimming and J lost 8 bases; unmatched junction nucleotides: 3. The CDR3 DNA sequence: TGTGCCAGCAGTAGGGACAGGGGCCATGAGCAGTTCTTC. Its protein product is CASSRDRGHEQFF.

The chain uses TRBV5-6 and TRBJ1-3; TRBD1 might be the D (5 bases). The CDR3 sequence is 15 residues long. V lost 0 bases to trimming and J lost 0 bases, with 7 bases between them. Germline loops: CDR1 SGHDT, CDR2 YYEEEE. The DNA for the CDR3 is TGTGCCAGCAGCTTGGGACAGAGCTCTGGAAACACCATATATTTT. Encoded protein: CASSLGQSSGNTIYF.

The rearrangement links TRBV30 to TRBJ2-5; 7 bases map to TRBD1. The J call could be wrong; TRBJ2-7 is a better fit for the DNA end. Germline assignment: CDR1 GTSNPN and CDR2 SVGIG (reference sequence). The CDR3 loop spans 14 amino acids. Here the CDR3 reads CAWNHRDRTYEQYF. The CDR3 bases are TGTGCCTGGAACCACCGGGACAGAACCTACGAGCAGTACTTC.

Concerning this clone: Within the sample, other DNA sequences also encode this same CDR3. Written as DNA, the CDR3 is TGTGCCAGCAGTTTTTCGGGGGTAAATGAAAAACTGTTTTTT. Its protein product is CASSFSGVNEKLFF. The chain uses TRBV27 and TRBJ1-4; D might be TRBD1 (5 bases). The CDR3 spans 14 residues. V lost 3 bases to trimming and J lost 5 bases, with 10 bases between them. Germline V gene data show CDR1 as MNHEY and CDR2 as SMNVEV (reference sequence).

This chain joins TRBV7-9 and TRBJ2-3; 7 nucleotides agree with TRBD1. This CDR3 comprises 14 residues. Germline assignment: CDR1 SEHNR and CDR2 FQNEAQ (reference sequence). The V segment lost 5 bases and the J segment 2 bases; nucleotides outside the gene matches: 4. This chain's CDR3 is CASSRGQNTDTQYF. The CDR3 nucleotides are TGTGCCAGCAGCAGGGGACAGAACACAGATACGCAGTATTTT.

This clone was recorded a few times. This sequence joins TRBV7-8 and TRBJ2-2; possible D gene TRBD1, 6 bases. The V and J ends lost 7 bases and 6 bases respectively, with 21 bases between them. Germline CDR1 SGHVS, CDR2 FQNEAQ. This CDR3 is built from 16 residues. The CDR3 DNA is TGTGCCAGCACGGATCCATCGGTGTCAGGGGCCGGGGAGCTGTTTTTT. As protein: CASTDPSVSGAGELFF.

The chain recombines TRBV10-3 with TRBJ2-3; 12 bases match TRBD2. CDR1 and CDR2 (germline): ENHRY, SYGVKD. The CDR3 loop spans 18 amino acids. V lost 4 bases and J lost 0; bases outside the gene matches: 8. The CDR3 sequence is CAISARLAGESSTDTQYF. CDR3 nucleotide sequence: TGTGCCATCAGTGCGAGACTAGCGGGAGAATCTAGCACAGATACGCAGTATTTT.

The chain couples TRBV7-2 to TRBJ2-5; 8 bases map to TRBD1. The end of the DNA fits TRBJ2-7 better, so the J call may be wrong. Germline CDR1 is SGHTA and CDR2 is FQGNSA. The CDR3 runs to 15 residues. As DNA, the CDR3 is TGTGCCAGCAGCTTAGGACAGGGGCCTTCCTACGAGCAGTACTTC. It specifies CASSLGQGPSYEQYF.

The genes are TRBV4-1 and TRBJ2-1; 16 nucleotides align to TRBD2. The CDR3 length is 19 residues. J lost 6 bases, V lost 0 bases, and 8 bases had no gene match. Germline values: CDR1 MGHRA, CDR2 YSYEKL. The CDR3, as DNA: TGCGCCAGCAGCCAAGATGTGTCCGGGACTAGCGGGAGGGGCAATGAGCAGTTCTTC. Residues: CASSQDVSGTSGRGNEQFF.

The rearrangement uses TRBV7-2 and TRBJ2-1; 8 nucleotides line up with TRBD1. The ends lost 6 bases at V and 3 bases at J; junction bases unmatched: 7. This CDR3 contains 15 residues. The germline V gene encodes CDR1 SGHTA and CDR2 FQGNSA. The CDR3 here is CASRAGGAGYNEQFF. The CDR3 coding sequence is TGTGCCAGCAGAGCAGGGGGCGCCGGCTACAATGAGCAGTTCTTC.